The rows below give T cell receptor beta chains drawn from one sample of a study of vaccination and CD4 T cells after COVID-19. In TCRdb, the PCR reads were re-called with MiXCR into one record per CDR3 protein. In the table there are roughly 5,300 distinct CDR3 sequences, about half of which are singletons. Their antigens remain unidentified. The sample was CD4+ T cells from blood, cultured in vitro. The receptors derive from a human donor who had recovered from COVID-19. Both conserved end residues are part of each CDR3. D genes are given only for firm matches. Where a row states a size, it is once, few, many or the class of an expanded clone; other rows omit it.

j_call clone_size v_call d_call cdr3_aa cdr3_nt
TRBJ2-5 - TRBV5-1 - CASSLKLQGRETQYF TGCGCCAGCAGCTTGAAATTGCAGGGCAGGGAGACCCAGTACTTC
TRBJ1-6 few TRBV7-8 - CASSLRVHSPLHF TGTGCCAGCAGCTTAAGGGTACATTCACCCCTCCACTTT
TRBJ2-2 few TRBV27 - CASSFRNGELFF TGTGCCAGCAGTTTTCGAAACGGGGAGCTGTTTTTT
TRBJ1-1 few TRBV20-1 - CSAWQGDTEAFF TGCAGTGCTTGGCAAGGCGACACTGAAGCTTTCTTT
TRBJ1-6 - TRBV11-2 TRBD1 CASRNPGQGNSPLHF TGTGCCAGCAGAAATCCGGGACAGGGGAATTCACCCCTCCACTTT
TRBJ2-7 - TRBV5-5 TRBD1 CASRRELQGPYEQYF TGTGCCAGCAGAAGAGAATTACAGGGGCCCTACGAGCAGTACTTC
TRBJ1-6 medium-sized TRBV20-1 - CSASHIIHPLHF TGCAGTGCTTCTCACATAATTCACCCCCTCCACTTT
TRBJ1-5 - TRBV7-6 - CASSAAPGNQPQHF TGTGCCAGCAGCGCCGCGCCAGGCAATCAGCCCCAGCATTTT
TRBJ1-1 few TRBV7-2 - CASSYRRDTEAFF TGTGCCAGCAGCTACCGACGGGACACTGAAGCTTTCTTT
TRBJ2-3 - TRBV7-2 - CASSFSTTDTQYF TGTGCCAGCAGCTTCTCTACCACAGATACGCAGTATTTT
TRBJ2-5 few TRBV7-2 - CASSFAGTETQYF TGTGCCAGCAGCTTCGCAGGGACGGAGACCCAGTACTTC
TRBJ1-4 - TRBV15 TRBD1 CATSIRTGGNEKLFF TGTGCCACCAGCATCAGGACAGGGGGTAATGAAAAACTGTTTTTT
TRBJ1-2 - TRBV7-9 - CASSLAWDRLKRGGYTF TGTGCCAGCAGCTTAGCGTGGGACCGTCTGAAACGAGGGGGCTACACCTTC
TRBJ1-2 - TRBV19 - CASARDLDSNYGYTF TGTGCCAGTGCCAGGGACCTAGATTCAAACTATGGCTACACCTTC
TRBJ2-5 - TRBV15 - CATSRDWGGVSETQYF TGTGCCACCAGCAGAGATTGGGGCGGGGTGAGCGAGACCCAGTACTTC
TRBJ2-7 - TRBV6-1 TRBD2 CASSPVAGLQYF TGTGCCAGCAGTCCCGTAGCGGGATTGCAGTACTTC
TRBJ1-2 - TRBV20-1 - CSASRDTNYGYTF TGCAGTGCTAGTCGGGATACTAACTATGGCTACACCTTC
TRBJ1-1 - TRBV6-5 - CASSYYMNTEAFF TGTGCCAGCAGTTACTACATGAACACTGAAGCTTTCTTT
TRBJ1-2 - TRBV9 - CASSVEVALGGYTF TGTGCCAGCAGCGTAGAGGTTGCCTTGGGGGGCTACACCTTC
TRBJ2-3 - TRBV7-6 TRBD2 CASSLGGGDSFSF TGTGCCAGCAGCTTAGGCGGGGGGGACAGCTTCTCTTTT
TRBJ1-4 medium-sized TRBV7-2 TRBD1 CASSRGQGGEKLFF TGTGCCAGCAGCCGGGGACAGGGAGGTGAAAAACTGTTTTTT
TRBJ2-7 once TRBV6-1 TRBD2 CASSPRRETYEQYF TGTGCCAGCAGCCCTCGGCGGGAGACCTACGAGCAGTACTTC
TRBJ1-6 - TRBV6-2/TRBV6-3 - CASRDRRNSPLHF TGTGCCAGCAGAGACAGAAGGAATTCACCCCTCCACTTT
TRBJ1-2 - TRBV7-9 - CASSPDFYGYTF TGTGCCAGCAGCCCCGACTTCTATGGCTACACCTTC
TRBJ2-1 - TRBV2 TRBD1 CASGGQGAQNEQFF TGTGCCAGCGGGGGACAGGGGGCGCAAAATGAGCAGTTCTTC
TRBJ1-2 few TRBV6-4 TRBD1 CASSDYGDRASGYTF TGTGCCAGCAGTGACTACGGGGACAGGGCGAGCGGCTACACCTTC